Following are 30 T cell receptor beta chains from one sample sequenced in a study of CD8+CD57+ T cells in acquired aplastic anemia. Researchers used genomic DNA as the template to profile TCR beta VDJ and CDR3. One entry per CDR3 protein results from TCRdb running MiXCR on the reads. Of a few hundred thousand distinct CDR3 sequences in the sample, approximately 51% were seen once. Flow cytometry had shown expanded CD8+CD57+ cells in the patients chosen for sequencing. Specimen: sorted CD4+, CD8+, or CD8+CD57+ T cells (not recorded which) from PBMCs. The receptors derive from a human donor with aplastic anemia.

The table lists this clonotype with many counts. The chain combines TRBV15 with TRBJ2-7; D may match TRBD1 or TRBD2 (6 bases each). CDR1 and CDR2 from the germline V gene are LNHNV and YYDKDF (reference sequence). The CDR3 consists of 15 residues. Trimming left V 0 bases short and J 7 bases short, with 16 bases between. CDR3 DNA: TGTGCCACCAGCAGAGATGTTGAGGGGGGTAGGGAGCAGTACTTC. Amino acid sequence: CATSRDVEGGREQYF.

This clonotype was seen just once. This chain links TRBV20-1 with TRBJ2-3; D not resolved. V was pared by 4 bases and J by 1 base, with 15 bases between. Looked up from germline, CDR1 is DFQATT and CDR2 is SNEGSKA (reference sequence). This CDR3 has 15 amino acids. The CDR3 loop reads CSAKDGLTGTDTQYF. The CDR3 region has the DNA TGCAGTGCTAAGGACGGCCTGACTGGCACAGATACGCAGTATTTT.

A note on this clonotype: This may arise from a read error, as a much more abundant clone is one base away. The rearrangement links TRBV19 to TRBJ1-1, with D possibly TRBD1 on 6 matching bases. Germline CDR1 is LNHDA and CDR2 is SQIVND (reference sequence). The CDR3 runs 17 residues. In DNA form, the CDR3 reads TGTGCCTGTAGTCTCCAAACCGGGACACCCATGAACACTGAAGCTTTCTTT. Protein sequence: CACSLQTGTPMNTEAFF.

The chain employs TRBV20-1 and TRBJ2-2, with 9 nucleotides matching TRBD1. Trimming at V came to 3 bases and at J to 8 bases, leaving 7 bases not matched to a gene. The CDR3 runs 14 residues. Germline V CDR1 and CDR2: DFQATT, SNEGSKA (reference sequence). CDR3 amino acids: CSASHDRGAGELFF. DNA of the CDR3: TGCAGTGCTAGCCACGACAGGGGGGCTGGGGAGCTGTTTTTT.

At least ten counts were recorded for this clonotype. The rearrangement uses TRBV5-1 and TRBJ2-7; 10 nucleotides align to TRBD2. Germline CDR1 is SGHRS and CDR2 is YFSETQ. CDR3 size: 15 residues. After removal of 2 bases from V and 0 bases from J, the junction contained 2 bases not matched to a gene. The DNA of the CDR3 is TGCGCCAGCAGCTTACTAGCGGGGTACTCCTACGAGCAGTACTTC. As protein: CASSLLAGYSYEQYF. The complete variable domain, with remaining parts taken from reference TRBV5-1 and TRBJ2-7, reads KAGVTQTPRYLIKTRGQQVTLSCSPISGHRSVSWYQQTPGQGLQFLFEYFSETQRNKGNFPGRFSGRQFSNSRSEMNVSTLELGDSALYLCASSLLAGYSYEQYFGPGTRLTVT.

This clonotype was detected many times. The rearrangement joins TRBV6-1 to TRBJ1-4; 8 positions agree with TRBD1. Germline CDR1 MNHNS, CDR2 SASEGT. The CDR3 covers 15 residues. J lost 3 bases, V lost 6 bases, and 6 bases had no gene match. In DNA, the CDR3 is TGTGCCAGCAGATCGGACAGGGAAGCTAATGAAAAACTGTTTTTT. This sequence encodes CASRSDREANEKLFF.

This clonotype was detected many times. V and J are TRBV3-1 and TRBJ1-6; D uncertain. CDR3 size: 13 residues. CDR1 is LGHDT, CDR2 YNNKEL, per germline (reference sequence). V lost 3 bases and J 14 bases, leaving 14 bases between the germline ends. CDR3 bases: TGTGCCAGCAGCCATGGATCTGTTCAATCCCTCCACTTT. Encoded protein: CASSHGSVQSLHF.

This chain connects TRBV12-3 or TRBV12-4 to TRBJ2-3; TRBD2 matches at 10 bases. J lost 0 bases, V lost 3 bases, and 3 bases had no gene match. CDR3 length: 16 residues. The DNA of the CDR3 is TGTGCCAGCAGTTTTGGTAGCGGGGGGAGCACAGATACGCAGTATTTT. Its protein is CASSFGSGGSTDTQYF.

This clonotype was seen repeatedly, ten times or more. The chain links TRBV7-9 to TRBJ1-6, with D perhaps matching TRBD1 (5 bases). The V end was cut by 5 bases, the J end by 0 bases, with 11 bases between. The CDR3 is made up of 16 amino acids. Germline V lookup: CDR1 SEHNR, CDR2 FQNEAQ (reference sequence). The CDR3 DNA is TGTGCCAGCAGCCTGGACACCCTCTCCTATAATTCACCCCTCCACTTT. Its translation is CASSLDTLSYNSPLHF.

Remarks on this clonotype: At one end the junction does not follow the germline gene, possibly because of a read error. The rearrangement uses TRBV5-1 and TRBJ2-6; TRBD1 is a possible D gene (6 bases). CDR1 and CDR2 from the germline V gene are SGHRS and YFSETQ. The CDR3 is 15 amino acids. The CDR3 here is CASSVDGTGANVLTF. The CDR3 DNA sequence: TGTGCCAGCAGCGTAGATGGGACAGGGGCCAACGTCCTGACTTTC.

This clonotype was seen at least ten times. The chain employs TRBV25-1 and TRBJ1-1; D gene unclear. CDR1 and CDR2 from the germline V gene are MGHDK and SYGVNS. Trimming pared 6 bases from V and 0 bases from J, leaving 8 bases between. The CDR3 runs to 13 residues. The CDR3 protein is CASRDGVNTEAFF. CDR3 DNA: TGTGCCAGCAGGGACGGAGTGAACACTGAAGCTTTCTTT.

In its sample, this clonotype was seen a few times. The CDR3 DNA reads TGTGCCAGCACCCTACTAGCGGGGGGGGGGGGTACGCAGTATTTT. Translation gives CASTLLAGGGGTQYF. The chain carries TRBV12-3 or TRBV12-4 and TRBJ2-3; 13 bases map to TRBD2. This CDR3 comprises 15 residues. The V segment lost 7 bases and the J segment 8 bases; nucleotides outside the gene matches: 9.

J is TRBJ1-1 and V is TRBV7-9; no reliable D call. Germline lookup yields CDR1 SEHNR and CDR2 FQNEAQ (reference sequence). Trimming removed 5 bases from V and 8 bases from J, with 9 bases in between. The CDR3 sequence is 11 residues long. The DNA of the CDR3 is TGTGCCAGCAGCGCGGGTCGAGAAGCTTTCTTT. Encoded protein: CASSAGREAFF.

In regard to this clonotype: Here the CDR3 omits its conserved ending phenylalanine or tryptophan, so a read error is the likely source. The genes are TRBV10-3 and TRBJ1-5; D ambiguous. The CDR3 runs to 12 residues. Germline V CDR1 and CDR2: ENHRY, SYGVKD. The CDR3 region has the DNA TGCGCCATCAGTAACGATAATCAGCCCCAGCATTCT. Translating it yields CAISNDNQPQHS.

The sample holds many counts of this clonotype. The chain has TRBV7-2 and TRBJ2-7; 9 nucleotides line up with TRBD2. With 5 bases clipped from V and 6 bases from J, the junction kept 14 bases outside the gene matches. Germline loops: CDR1 SGHTA, CDR2 FQGNSA. The CDR3 spans 16 residues. The CDR3 reads CASSPGTSRTSREQYF. The CDR3 region has the DNA TGTGCCAGCAGCCCCGGGACTAGCAGGACCTCGCGCGAGCAGTACTTC. Using reference TRBV7-2 and TRBJ2-7 for the parts outside the CDR3, the full variable domain is GAGVSQSPSNKVTEKGKDVELRCDPISGHTALYWYRQSLGQGLEFLIYFQGNSAPDKSGLPSDRFSAERTGGSVSTLTIQRTQQEDSAVYLCASSPGTSRTSREQYFGPGTRLTVT.

The V gene is TRBV7-3, the J gene TRBJ1-4; weak D call: TRBD1 (6 bases). Germline CDR1 SGHTA, CDR2 FQGTGA. V was shortened by 5 bases and J by 4 bases, with 20 bases between the two germline ends. CDR3 length: 17 amino acids. Here the CDR3 reads CASSPNGRGALNEKLFF. The CDR3 DNA reads as TGTGCCAGCAGCCCAAACGGGCGGGGGGCGCTTAATGAAAAACTGTTTTTT.

The rearrangement links TRBV9 to TRBJ2-5; D is uncertain. CDR1 is SGDLS and CDR2 is YYNGEE in the germline V gene. The CDR3 spans 14 residues. Deletions cut 0 bases from V and 5 bases from J, with 11 bases between. The DNA for the CDR3 is TGTGCCAGCAGCGTAGCCTACCCTGGGGAGACCCAGTACTTC. Residues: CASSVAYPGETQYF.

For this clonotype: One junction end does not reproduce the germline sequence, and a read error may be involved. V is TRBV25-1 and J is TRBJ2-2, with D possibly matching TRBD2 (6 bases). The CDR3 sequence is 15 residues long. Looked up from germline, CDR1 is MGHDK and CDR2 is SYGVNS. As DNA, the CDR3 is TGTGCCAGCAGTGAACTCAGTCGGAACACCGGGGGGCTGTTTTTT. Protein sequence: CASSELSRNTGGLFF.

This clonotype was seen many times. The chain uses TRBV5-1 and TRBJ1-2; D remains ambiguous. The germline gives CDR1 SGHRS, CDR2 YFSETQ. The V and J ends lost 0 bases and 4 bases respectively, with 10 bases between them. The CDR3 runs 14 residues. The CDR3 region has the DNA TGCGCCAGCAGCTTGGACGCGGGGATCTATGGCTACACCTTC. This sequence encodes CASSLDAGIYGYTF.

The chain is built from TRBV5-1 and TRBJ1-1, with 9 positions matching TRBD1. Germline V gives CDR1 SGHRS, CDR2 YFSETQ. The CDR3 is 13 amino acids. J was trimmed by 5 bases and V by 4 bases; bases with no gene match: 3. The CDR3 DNA follows: TGCGCCAGCAGCGTAGGACAGGGGACTGAAGCTTTCTTT. Translated, it gives CASSVGQGTEAFF.

The rearrangement uses TRBV7-9 and TRBJ2-1; D remains unclear. The CDR3 runs to 12 residues. Germline CDR1 and CDR2: SEHNR and FQNEAQ (reference sequence). The germline V and J ends were trimmed by 3 bases and 7 bases, with 7 bases remaining between them. For the CDR3, the DNA is TGTGCCAGCAGCTTTGGACGAAATGAGCAGTTCTTC. The encoded protein is CASSFGRNEQFF.

The rearrangement uses TRBV10-1 and TRBJ1-2; possibly TRBD1 for D (5 bases). Trimming took off 2 bases at V and 8 bases at J, with 15 bases between the two ends. The CDR3 covers 14 residues. Germline lookup yields CDR1 WNHNN and CDR2 SYGVQD (reference sequence). CDR3 bases: TGCGCCAGCAGTGAGGGGGGAACCCTCGGAGGCTACACCTTC. Amino acid sequence: CASSEGGTLGGYTF.

This clonotype occurred a few times. An end of the junction does not agree with germline; a read error may underlie this. The chain is built from TRBV20-1 and TRBJ2-1; the match to TRBD2 covers 12 bases. The CDR3 covers 13 residues. The germline gives CDR1 DFQATT, CDR2 SNEGSKA (reference sequence). CDR3 sequence reads: CSASAGTSGPMYF. The DNA for the CDR3 is TGCAGTGCCTCGGCTGGGACTAGCGGGCCGATGTACTTC.

This clonotype was recorded many times. The rearrangement joins TRBV3-1 to TRBJ2-1, with TRBD1 as a possible D gene (5 bases). CDR3 length: 13 amino acids. Germline loops: CDR1 LGHDT, CDR2 YNNKEL (reference sequence). V lost 1 base, J lost 12 bases, and 13 bases lay in between. The CDR3 DNA reads TGTGCCAGCAGCCAAGGCAGACAGCAAGGGCAGTTCTTC. It encodes CASSQGRQQGQFF.

This clonotype was seen at least ten times. The chain recombines TRBV19 with TRBJ1-2; TRBD1 matches 9 bases. The trim removed 5 bases at V and 4 bases at J, leaving 8 bases unmatched. Germline values: CDR1 LNHDA, CDR2 SQIVND (reference sequence). CDR3 length equals 15 residues. CDR3 coding DNA: TGTGCCAGTAGTGCGTGGGACAGGGATGGCTATGGCTACACCTTC. Protein product: CASSAWDRDGYGYTF.

The chain uses TRBV7-2 and TRBJ2-1; no firm D call. This CDR3 contains 11 residues. V was trimmed by 6 bases and J by 10 bases, leaving 10 bases between them. Germline lookup yields CDR1 SGHTA and CDR2 FQGNSA. CDR3 coding DNA: TGTGCCAGCAGGCCCGCTGGGGAGCAGTTCTTC. It translates to CASRPAGEQFF.

This rearrangement joins TRBV10-3 to TRBJ1-2, with a weak D call TRBD1 (5 bases). Germline V gene lookup returns CDR1 ENHRY and CDR2 SYGVKD. Between the trimmed V and J ends, which lost 4 bases and 1 base, there was a span of 13 bases. The CDR3 sequence is 15 residues long. The CDR3 region has the DNA TGTGCCATCAGTGGGGGGGACCTCAATAACTATGGCTACACCTTC. It translates to CAISGGDLNNYGYTF.

J is TRBJ2-5 and V is TRBV7-9, with 8 bases aligning to TRBD1. Germline loops: CDR1 SEHNR, CDR2 FQNEAQ (reference sequence). V lost 8 bases and J lost 0; bases outside the gene matches: 11. The CDR3 has 16 residues. CDR3 protein: CASDHTGGGYQETQYF. CDR3 DNA sequence: TGTGCCAGCGATCATACAGGGGGTGGGTACCAAGAGACCCAGTACTTC.

The chain joins TRBV6-5 to TRBJ2-7, with 12 bases lining up with TRBD1. CDR1 is MNHEY and CDR2 is SVGAGI in the germline V gene. CDR3 length: 16 amino acids. V lost 5 bases, J lost 5 bases, and 10 bases stayed unmatched. For the CDR3, the DNA is TGTGCCAGCAGTGAATCTGCCGGGACAGGGGGCGACGAGCAGTACTTC. Residues: CASSESAGTGGDEQYF.

The V call is TRBV2, the J call TRBJ1-6; 8 bases match TRBD1. The CDR3 totals 13 residues. Germline V gene lookup returns CDR1 SNHLY and CDR2 FYNNEI. The V gene end was trimmed by 10 bases and the J gene end by 9 bases; junction bases not matched to a gene: 8. CDR3 DNA: TGTGCCACTTCAGGGGGCGCGGGTTCACCCCTCCACTTT. Amino acid sequence: CATSGGAGSPLHF.